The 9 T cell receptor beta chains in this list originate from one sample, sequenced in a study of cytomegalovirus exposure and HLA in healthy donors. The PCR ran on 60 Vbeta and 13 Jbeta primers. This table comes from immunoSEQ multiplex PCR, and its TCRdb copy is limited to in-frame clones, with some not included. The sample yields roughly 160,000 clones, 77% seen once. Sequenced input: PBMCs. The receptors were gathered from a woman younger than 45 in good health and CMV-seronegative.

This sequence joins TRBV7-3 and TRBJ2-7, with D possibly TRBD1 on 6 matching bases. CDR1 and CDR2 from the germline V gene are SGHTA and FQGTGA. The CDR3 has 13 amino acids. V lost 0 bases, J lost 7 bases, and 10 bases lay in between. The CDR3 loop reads CASSLTPRGEQYF. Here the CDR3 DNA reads TGTGCCAGCAGCTTAACACCGAGGGGGGAGCAGTACTTC.

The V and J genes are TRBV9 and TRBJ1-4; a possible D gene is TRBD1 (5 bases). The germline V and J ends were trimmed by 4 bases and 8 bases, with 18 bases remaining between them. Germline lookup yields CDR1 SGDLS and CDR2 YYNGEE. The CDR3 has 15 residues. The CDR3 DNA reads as TGTGCCAGCAGCTTCACCGGGACGGGAGAGGAAAAACTGTTTTTT. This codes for CASSFTGTGEEKLFF.

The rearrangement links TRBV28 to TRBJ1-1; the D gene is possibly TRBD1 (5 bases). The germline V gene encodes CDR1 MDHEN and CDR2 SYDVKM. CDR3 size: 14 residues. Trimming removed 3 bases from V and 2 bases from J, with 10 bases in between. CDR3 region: CASSFSGDNTEAFF. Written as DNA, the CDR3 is TGTGCCAGCAGTTTCTCGGGGGATAACACTGAAGCTTTCTTT.

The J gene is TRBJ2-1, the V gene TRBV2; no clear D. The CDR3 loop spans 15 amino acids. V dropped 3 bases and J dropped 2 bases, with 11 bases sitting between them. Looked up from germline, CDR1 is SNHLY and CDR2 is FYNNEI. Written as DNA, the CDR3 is TGTGCCAGCAGTGAGGGCCTTGACACCTACAATGAGCAGTTCTTC. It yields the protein CASSEGLDTYNEQFF.

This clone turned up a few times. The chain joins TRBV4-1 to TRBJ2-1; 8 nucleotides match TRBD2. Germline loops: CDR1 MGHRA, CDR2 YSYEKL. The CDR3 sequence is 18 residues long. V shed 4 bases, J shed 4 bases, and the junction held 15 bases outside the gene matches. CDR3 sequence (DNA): TGCGCCAGCAGCCCAGGACCTCGTGGCGGGAGGAGGTACAATGAGCAGTTCTTC. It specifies CASSPGPRGGRRYNEQFF.

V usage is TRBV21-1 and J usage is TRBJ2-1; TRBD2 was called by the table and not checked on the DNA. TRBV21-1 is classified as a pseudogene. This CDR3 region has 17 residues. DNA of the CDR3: TGTGCCAGCAGCGGCGGCGGGGGGCCGAGCTCCTACAATGAGCAGTTCTTC. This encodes CASSGGGGPSSYNEQFF.

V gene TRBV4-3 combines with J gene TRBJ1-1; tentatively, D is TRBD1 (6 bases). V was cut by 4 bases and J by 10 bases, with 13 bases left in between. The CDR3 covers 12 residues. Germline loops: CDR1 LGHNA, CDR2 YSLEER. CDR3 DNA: TGCGCCAGCAGCCGTCAAGACAGGATAGCTTTCTTT. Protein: CASSRQDRIAFF.

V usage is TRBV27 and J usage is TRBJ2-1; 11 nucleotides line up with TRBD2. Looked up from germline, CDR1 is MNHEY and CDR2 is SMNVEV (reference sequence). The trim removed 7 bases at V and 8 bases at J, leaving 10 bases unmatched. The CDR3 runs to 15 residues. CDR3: CASNVAGGPDYEQFF. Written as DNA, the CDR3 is TGTGCCAGCAACGTAGCGGGAGGGCCCGATTATGAGCAGTTCTTC.

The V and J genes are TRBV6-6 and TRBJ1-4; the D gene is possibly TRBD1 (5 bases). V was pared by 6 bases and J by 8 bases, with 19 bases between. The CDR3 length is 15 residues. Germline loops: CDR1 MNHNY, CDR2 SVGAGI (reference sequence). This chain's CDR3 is CASRLPGPKLEKLFF. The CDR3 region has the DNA TGTGCCAGCAGACTCCCAGGGCCAAAGCTGGAAAAACTGTTTTTT.